This T cell receptor (beta chain) was retrieved from a study of spatial heterogeneity in lung cancer. This clonotype was seen ten or more times. Time point meaning: blood at routine non-recurrence follow-up after resection. Researchers sequenced whole RNA taken from tumor, nontumor lung or frozen PBMC without sorting. Single TCR cDNA molecules each had their own unique molecular identifier. TCRdb used MiXCR to reprocess the 5' RACE reads, holding one entry per CDR3 protein. This table holds some 10,000 distinct CDR3 sequences, roughly 20% found once. The V end lost 0 bases, the J end lost 10 bases, and 7 bases lay between the germline ends. Germline V gene sequence: CDR1 LGHNA, CDR2 YNFKEQ. The CDR3 runs 13 residues.

The chain carries TRBV4-2 and TRBJ1-6; D is unclear. The source material was PBMCs, sampled at follow-up. This receptor was identified in a male donor with early-stage non-small cell lung cancer. The CDR3 is CASSQELRSPLHF. Here the CDR3 DNA reads TGTGCCAGCAGCCAAGAACTTCGGTCACCCCTCCACTTT.